The 27 T cell receptor beta chains reported below all come from one sample, sequenced in a study of vaccination effects on CD4 cells after COVID-19. Prior to sequencing, the ViraFEST assay stimulated PBMC with viral peptide pools, which expanded the antigen-specific CD4+ T cells. A roughly 11-day culture period preceded the isolation of CD4+ T cells. Participants were vaccinated with two doses of either the BNT162b2 or mRNA-1273 vaccine. Sequencing used immunoSEQ multiplex PCR; TCRdb keeps in-frame clones, though not all of them. The top ten hold approximately 1.9% of the sample, which has about 59,000 clones, roughly 80% seen once. No antigen has been assigned to these receptors. The sample was CD4+ T cells from PBMCs cultured with HCoV-OC43 spike peptides, taken after COVID-19 vaccination. Subset noted: HCoV-OC43 spike overlapping peptide pool stimulation. All receptors derive from a human donor who received a COVID-19 vaccine.

The chain is built from TRBV9 and TRBJ1-4; D gene ambiguous. Trimming shortened V by 4 bases and J by 13 bases, and 8 bases separated the two germline ends. CDR3 length: 10 amino acids. Germline loops: CDR1 SGDLS, CDR2 YYNGEE. For the CDR3, the DNA is TGTGCCAGCAGCAGACGTCGACTGTTTTTT. Its protein is CASSRRRLFF.

The J gene is TRBJ1-3, the V gene TRBV3-1 (or the pseudogene TRBV3-2); no clear D gene. The CDR3 runs to 16 residues. Trimming removed 3 bases at V and 4 bases at J, with 16 bases between. Germline V gene lookup returns CDR1 LGHDT and CDR2 YNNKEL (reference sequence). The CDR3 DNA reads as TGTGCCAGCAGCCAGGGCGCTACGATGGGAGGAAACACCATATATTTT. Its protein product is CASSQGATMGGNTIYF.

This chain connects TRBV12-5 to TRBJ2-1; D is perhaps TRBD1 (5 bases). CDR3 size: 14 residues. Trimming took 7 bases from V and 0 from J, leaving 10 bases between them. Germline assignment: CDR1 LGHNT and CDR2 FRNRAP. In DNA, the CDR3 is TGTGCTAGTGTTTTAGACAGCTCCTACAATGAGCAGTTCTTC. It encodes CASVLDSSYNEQFF.

This clone was picked up a small number of times. The gene calls are TRBV30 and TRBJ2-7; no reliable D call. V shed 3 bases and J shed 4 bases, with 4 bases lying between them. The CDR3 sequence is 10 residues long. Germline CDR1 is GTSNPN and CDR2 is SVGIG (reference sequence). The DNA for the CDR3 is TGTGCCTGGAGGGATTACGAGCAGTACGTC. Its protein is CAWRDYEQYV.

J is TRBJ2-7 and V is TRBV15; the D gene could be TRBD1 or TRBD2 (5 bases each). This CDR3 is built from 13 residues. The germline CDR1 and CDR2 sequences are LNHNV and YYDKDF (reference sequence). The V gene lost 3 bases and the J gene lost 6 bases, with 12 bases spanning the gap. This CDR3 reads CATSSGRDGEQYV. The CDR3 DNA reads TGTGCCACCAGCAGCGGTCGGGACGGCGAGCAGTACGTC.

This clone was counted a single time. The rearrangement uses TRBV15 and TRBJ2-1; unclear D gene. V was pared by 3 bases and J by 4 bases, with 7 bases between. Germline CDR1 reads LNHNV; CDR2 reads YYDKDF (reference sequence). This CDR3 has 13 residues. CDR3 DNA: TGTGCCACCAGCAGCACTCGATACAATGAGCAGTTCTTC. Its protein product is CATSSTRYNEQFF.

The V call is TRBV19, the J call TRBJ1-1; D may be TRBD1 (5 bases). Per the germline V gene, CDR1 is LNHDA and CDR2 is SQIVND (reference sequence). The CDR3 contains 17 residues. V was trimmed by 7 bases and J by 1 base, leaving 22 bases between them. For the CDR3, the DNA is TGTGCCAGTAACATGGGACGGCGGACCCTCGGGAACACTGAAGCTTTCTTT. Amino acid sequence: CASNMGRRTLGNTEAFF.

In this sample, this clone turned up once. The rearrangement joins TRBV3-1 (or the pseudogene TRBV3-2) to TRBJ1-2; 11 nucleotides align to TRBD1. The CDR3 covers 15 residues. Germline CDR1 and CDR2: LGHDT and YNNKEL (reference sequence). Trimming cost V 4 bases and J 8 bases; bases outside gene matches: 9. The DNA for the CDR3 is TGTGCCAGCAGCCTGCCCGGGACAGGGGGGAAAGGCTACACCTTC. Its translation: CASSLPGTGGKGYTF.

The rearrangement uses TRBV6-1 and TRBJ2-7; D is uncertain. The CDR3 loop spans 15 amino acids. Looked up from germline, CDR1 is MNHNS and CDR2 is SASEGT. The ends were cut back, 2 bases at V and 1 base at J, with 12 bases in the middle. CDR3 DNA sequence: TGTGCCAGCAGTGAAAGCCTGATGGGTTCCTACGAGCAGTACGTC. Protein sequence: CASSESLMGSYEQYV.

This rearrangement joins TRBV19 to TRBJ2-6, with a weak D call TRBD2 (7 bases). The V end was cut by 7 bases, the J end by 0 bases, with 16 bases between. The CDR3 runs to 17 residues. Germline lookup yields CDR1 LNHDA and CDR2 SQIVND (reference sequence). CDR3: CASKGRGHLSGANVLTF. For the CDR3, the DNA is TGTGCCAGTAAGGGGCGGGGGCATCTCTCTGGGGCCAACGTCCTGACTTTC.

The rearrangement links TRBV7-2 to TRBJ2-2, with D unclear. Germline CDR1 and CDR2: SGHTA and FQGNSA. V was cut by 0 bases and J by 5 bases, with 4 bases left in between. This CDR3 is 13 amino acids long. CDR3 protein: CASSLAGTGELFF. The DNA for the CDR3 is TGTGCCAGCAGCTTAGCAGGGACCGGGGAGCTGTTTTTT.

The chain uses TRBV12-3 or TRBV12-4 and TRBJ1-1, with D tentatively TRBD1 (6 bases). V was clipped by 10 bases and J by 4 bases, with 16 bases between them. This CDR3 is built from 13 residues. CDR3: CATYRVEATEAFF. CDR3 bases: TGTGCCACTTACAGGGTTGAGGCCACTGAAGCTTTCTTT.

The chain combines TRBV18 with TRBJ2-3; no reliable D call. This CDR3 has 13 residues. Per germline, CDR1 KGHSH and CDR2 LQKENI. V was trimmed by 2 bases and J by 2 bases, leaving 5 bases between them. CDR3 DNA sequence: TGTGCCAGCTCACCAGCCCTCACAGATACGCAGTATTTT. Translated, it gives CASSPALTDTQYF.

The chain has TRBV28 and TRBJ1-2; 8 bases map to TRBD1. This CDR3 is built from 14 residues. In germline, CDR1 is MDHEN, CDR2 SYDVKM. V was clipped by 2 bases and J by 7 bases; unmatched bases: 6. The CDR3 spells CASSLPPGGVGYTF. CDR3 DNA: TGTGCCAGCAGTTTACCCCCAGGGGGCGTTGGCTACACCTTC.

There are a few counts of this clone. The chain combines TRBV7-9 with TRBJ2-7, with D perhaps matching TRBD1 (5 bases). Germline V lookup: CDR1 SEHNR, CDR2 FQNEAQ (reference sequence). CDR3 length: 16 amino acids. Trimming removed 4 bases at V and 1 base at J, with 17 bases between. CDR3 coding DNA: TGTGCCAGCAGCTCAGCCCCGGCAGGGATTTCCTACGAGCAGTACGTC. Residues: CASSSAPAGISYEQYV.

The chain links TRBV19 to TRBJ1-5; D is ambiguous. V lost 3 bases, J lost 5 bases, and 14 bases lay in between. The length of the CDR3 is 15 residues. The germline V gene encodes CDR1 LNHDA and CDR2 SQIVND (reference sequence). CDR3 bases: TGTGCCAGTAGTATGTGGTCCGACAATCATCAGCCCCAGCATTTT. It encodes CASSMWSDNHQPQHF. Based on the CDR3 plus reference TRBV19 and TRBJ1-5, the full variable domain is DGGITQSPKYLFRKEGQNVTLSCEQNLNHDAMYWYRQDPGQGLRLIYYSQIVNDFQKGDIAEGYSVSREKKESFPLTVTSAQKNPTAFYLCASSMWSDNHQPQHFGDGTRLSIL.

This clone was seen a handful of times. The J gene is TRBJ1-2, the V gene TRBV7-9; TRBD1 matches at 7 bases. The CDR3 totals 15 residues. Looked up from germline, CDR1 is SEHNR and CDR2 is FQNEAQ (reference sequence). The V gene end was trimmed by 4 bases and the J gene end by 4 bases; junction bases not matched to a gene: 9. DNA for the CDR3: TGTGCCAGCAGCTCTAGCCCGGGACAGAGCTATGGCTACACCTTC. It codes for CASSSSPGQSYGYTF.

The chain is built from TRBV3-1 (or the pseudogene TRBV3-2) and TRBJ1-5, with a possible D match to TRBD1 (6 bases). CDR1 LGHDT and CDR2 YNNKEL come from the germline V gene (reference sequence). This CDR3 is built from 15 residues. Trimming left V 4 bases short and J 4 bases short, with 14 bases between. In DNA, the CDR3 is TGTGCCAGCAGCCTTTCAGGGGAAAGGAATCAGCCCCAGCATTTT. This codes for CASSLSGERNQPQHF.

This clone was seen a handful of times. V is TRBV14 and J is TRBJ1-2; D is perhaps TRBD1 (5 bases). Trimming removed 3 bases from V and 5 bases from J, with 16 bases in between. The CDR3 has 15 residues. CDR1 is SGHDN and CDR2 is FVKESK in the germline V gene. Written as DNA, the CDR3 is TGTGCCAGCAGCCACCAACCGGGACCCCCATATGGCTACACCTTC. It encodes CASSHQPGPPYGYTF.

The CDR3 DNA reads TGTGCCACCAGCAGAGATCCAGGCAGACCCCGGGAGGGCAATCAGCCCCAGCATTTT. It is translated as CATSRDPGRPREGNQPQHF. J is TRBJ1-5 and V is TRBV15, with D unresolved. The CDR3 consists of 19 residues. Per germline, CDR1 LNHNV and CDR2 YYDKDF (reference sequence). Trimming took off 0 bases at V and 2 bases at J, with 20 bases between the two ends.

The chain couples TRBV7-9 to TRBJ1-5; D gene ambiguous. V shed 2 bases and J shed 4 bases, with 6 bases lying between them. The CDR3 runs 13 residues. Germline V gene sequence: CDR1 SEHNR, CDR2 FQNEAQ (reference sequence). CDR3 DNA sequence: TGTGCCAGCAGCTTAATAGAGAATCAGCCCCAGCATTTT. As protein: CASSLIENQPQHF.

The chain carries TRBV28 and TRBJ1-1; D is possibly TRBD1 (6 bases). V was pared by 6 bases and J by 0 bases, with 8 bases between. The germline V gene has CDR1 MDHEN and CDR2 SYDVKM. The CDR3 is made up of 13 amino acids. The CDR3 reads CASSGTLNTEAFF. The CDR3 DNA follows: TGTGCCAGCAGCGGGACATTGAACACTGAAGCTTTCTTT.

This rearrangement joins TRBV6-2 or TRBV6-3 to TRBJ1-5; D is perhaps TRBD1 (5 bases). From germline, CDR1 is MNHEY and CDR2 SVGEGT. CDR3 length: 14 amino acids. V was pared by 4 bases and J by 1 base, with 8 bases between. CDR3 sequence (DNA): TGTGCCAGCAGTTCAGGGTTCAGCAATCAGCCCCAGCATTTT. Translated: CASSSGFSNQPQHF.

The chain couples TRBV3-1 (or the pseudogene TRBV3-2) to TRBJ1-4, with D possibly matching TRBD1 (5 bases). CDR1 and CDR2 (germline): LGHDT, YNNKEL (reference sequence). CDR3 length equals 17 residues. V was clipped by 0 bases and J by 4 bases, with 15 bases between them. This CDR3 is CASSQDQVDGHNEKLFF. The CDR3 coding sequence is TGTGCCAGCAGCCAAGATCAGGTCGACGGACATAATGAAAAACTGTTTTTT.

The chain employs TRBV4-3 and TRBJ2-7; either TRBD1 or TRBD2 may supply D (5 bases each). Trimming took 1 base from V and 2 from J, leaving 12 bases between them. Germline V CDR1 and CDR2: LGHNA, YSLEER. This CDR3 has 15 residues. Here the CDR3 reads CASSQAYQGPYEQYV. The CDR3 coding sequence is TGCGCCAGCAGCCAAGCGTATCAGGGACCCTACGAGCAGTACGTC.

The chain combines TRBV6-6 with TRBJ1-5; 8 nucleotides align to TRBD1. Per germline, CDR1 MNHNY and CDR2 SVGAGI (reference sequence). J gave up 4 bases and V 4 bases, and 3 bases lay outside the gene matches. The CDR3 is 14 residues long. The CDR3 DNA reads as TGTGCCAGCAGTTCAACAGGGGGGAATCAGCCCCAGCATTTT. This gives the protein CASSSTGGNQPQHF.

The chain joins TRBV9 to TRBJ1-3; D not resolved. CDR1 and CDR2 (germline): SGDLS, YYNGEE. Trimming took 4 bases from V and 1 from J, leaving 3 bases between them. The CDR3 has 12 amino acids. In DNA form, the CDR3 reads TGTGCCAGCAGCCCTTCTGGAAACACCATATATTTT. Translated, it gives CASSPSGNTIYF.